The 19 T cell receptor beta chains listed next were all sequenced from one sample in a study of vaccination effects on CD4 cells after COVID-19. What these receptors recognize is not known. Following an approximately 10-day culture, CD4+ T cells were purified. It was two doses of either the BNT162b2 or mRNA-1273 vaccine that participants received. The method was immunoSEQ multiplex PCR; TCRdb's version includes in-frame clones alone and lacks a portion of them. The sample shows tens of thousands of clones, 74% of them seen only once. Source: CD4+ T cells from PBMCs cultured without peptide, taken after COVID-19 vaccination. The origin of the receptors is a human donor who received a COVID-19 vaccine.

J is TRBJ1-3 and V is TRBV6-1, with 7 bases that match TRBD1. This CDR3 is built from 15 residues. CDR1 and CDR2 from the germline V gene are MNHNS and SASEGT. V trimming: 0 bases; J trimming: 3 bases; junction bases outside the gene matches: 2. The CDR3 DNA follows: TGTGCCAGCAGTGAAGCCACAGGGGTTGGAAACACCATATATTTT. Translation: CASSEATGVGNTIYF.

This chain links TRBV28 with TRBJ2-1; 8 bases agree with TRBD2. V dropped 2 bases and J dropped 8; count of bases not matched to a gene: 11. CDR1 MDHEN and CDR2 SYDVKM come from the germline V gene. CDR3 length: 16 amino acids. CDR3 sequence: CASSLLGGGLFDEQFF. CDR3 bases: TGTGCCAGCAGTTTACTCGGGGGGGGCCTGTTCGATGAGCAGTTCTTC.

The chain employs TRBV3-1 (or the pseudogene TRBV3-2) and TRBJ1-3; possibly TRBD1 for D (6 bases). CDR1 is LGHDT and CDR2 is YNNKEL in the germline V gene (reference sequence). V was shortened by 4 bases and J by 2 bases, with 21 bases between the two germline ends. This CDR3 is 18 amino acids long. The CDR3 nucleotides read TGTGCCAGCAGCCCCTATGCTTTGCAGGGGAGGGCTGGAAACACCATATATTTT. Translation: CASSPYALQGRAGNTIYF.

This clone was observed a handful of times. The rearrangement joins TRBV13 to TRBJ2-1; TRBD1 matches 9 bases. Germline V gene data show CDR1 as PRHDT and CDR2 as FYEKMQ (reference sequence). CDR3 length: 14 residues. J gave up 8 bases and V 5 bases, and 7 bases lay outside the gene matches. The CDR3 region has the DNA TGTGCCAGCAGCGCCCGGGACAGGGAGGATGAGCAGTTCTTC. This codes for CASSARDREDEQFF.

This sequence joins TRBV7-3 and TRBJ2-1; 8 bases line up with TRBD2. There are 14 residues in the CDR3. Germline assignment: CDR1 SGHTA and CDR2 FQGTGA. V lost 6 bases, J lost 5 bases, and 6 bases stayed unmatched. CDR3 DNA sequence: TGTGCCAGCAGAAGTAGCGGGGCGAACAATGAGCAGTTCTTC. This encodes CASRSSGANNEQFF. The entire variable domain, with the rest obtained from reference TRBV7-3 and TRBJ2-1, is as follows: GAGVSQTPSNKVTEKGKYVELRCDPISGHTALYWYRQSLGQGPEFLIYFQGTGAADDSGLPNDRFFAVRPEGSVSTLKIQRTERGDSAVYLCASRSSGANNEQFFGPGTRLTVL.

This clone is a singleton in its sample. This chain connects TRBV15 to TRBJ2-7; 8 bases map to TRBD2. After removal of 0 bases from V and 5 bases from J, the junction contained 6 bases not matched to a gene. Germline CDR1 and CDR2: LNHNV and YYDKDF (reference sequence). CDR3 size: 15 residues. The CDR3 DNA follows: TGTGCCACCAGCAGAGATCGAGGACTAGCCCACGAGCAGTACGTC. Residues: CATSRDRGLAHEQYV.

The chain couples TRBV5-1 to TRBJ2-2; the D call may be TRBD1 or TRBD2 (6 bases each). This CDR3 region has 18 residues. Germline assignment: CDR1 SGHRS and CDR2 YFSETQ. V lost 3 bases and J 5 bases, leaving 23 bases between the germline ends. The CDR3 DNA is TGCGCCAGCAGCTCAAGCATAGGCGGGACACCGGGTACCGGGGAGCTGTTTTTT. Translated: CASSSSIGGTPGTGELFF.

The V and J genes are TRBV28 and TRBJ1-1, with 7 nucleotides matching TRBD1. V was clipped by 2 bases and J by 3 bases; unmatched bases: 12. The CDR3 has 17 residues. In germline, CDR1 is MDHEN, CDR2 SYDVKM. The CDR3: CASSLSPWGTADTEAFF. CDR3 in DNA: TGTGCCAGCAGTTTAAGTCCATGGGGGACAGCGGACACTGAAGCTTTCTTT.

The chain joins TRBV4-3 to TRBJ2-5; no firm D call. Trimming took 0 bases from V and 0 from J, leaving 8 bases between them. The CDR3 covers 15 residues. Germline-derived CDR1 and CDR2 are LGHNA and YSLEER. The CDR3 is CASSQDPQYQETQYF. The CDR3 nucleotides are TGCGCCAGCAGCCAAGATCCACAGTACCAAGAGACCCAGTACTTC.

This clone showed up just a few times. Here the CDR3 DNA reads TGCAGTGCTAGTGTGCCGACGGGGGGGGCTAGCGGGCGGAACACCGGGGAGCTGTTTTTT. Translation: CSASVPTGGASGRNTGELFF. This chain connects TRBV20-1 to TRBJ2-2, with TRBD2 matching over 8 bases. CDR3 length equals 20 residues. Germline assignment: CDR1 DFQATT and CDR2 SNEGSKA (reference sequence). With 3 bases clipped from V and 1 base from J, the junction kept 19 bases outside the gene matches.

V is TRBV19 and J is TRBJ2-5, with 13 bases matching TRBD2. The germline CDR1 and CDR2 sequences are LNHDA and SQIVND (reference sequence). Germline trimming cut 4 bases from V and 1 base from J; bases unmatched to any gene: 6. The CDR3 length is 17 residues. The CDR3 loop reads CASSRRLAGGLQETQYF. The CDR3 region has the DNA TGTGCCAGTAGTAGGAGACTAGCGGGGGGACTCCAAGAGACCCAGTACTTC.

This clone was counted only a few times. The chain joins TRBV2 to TRBJ1-5; D is unresolved. The ends were cut back, 2 bases at V and 0 bases at J, with 11 bases in the middle. Germline CDR1 and CDR2: SNHLY and FYNNEI. This CDR3 has 16 residues. The DNA for the CDR3 is TGTGCCAGCAGTGAAAGCGGGCGCCATAGCAATCAGCCCCAGCATTTT. This gives the protein CASSESGRHSNQPQHF.

The CDR3 DNA follows: TGTGCCAGCAGTAAACCCCTAGCGGGTGCCTACGAGCAGTACGTC. Its protein is CASSKPLAGAYEQYV. J is TRBJ2-7 and V is TRBV6-2 or TRBV6-3, with TRBD2 matching 8 bases. Germline V gene sequence: CDR1 MNHEY, CDR2 SVGEGT. The CDR3 loop spans 15 amino acids. J gave up 2 bases and V 5 bases, and 8 bases lay outside the gene matches.

There are a few counts of this clone. The chain uses TRBV6-2 or TRBV6-3 and TRBJ1-3; D ambiguous. Germline V lookup: CDR1 MNHEY, CDR2 SVGEGT. This CDR3 contains 14 residues. The V end was cut by 2 bases, the J end by 4 bases, with 9 bases between. In DNA, the CDR3 is TGTGCCAGCAGTTACGACGGAGGCGGAAACACCATATATTTT. Protein product: CASSYDGGGNTIYF.

Here the CDR3 DNA reads TGCGCCAGCAGCCACCCGAGGGCGTCTGGGGCCAACGTCCTGACTTTC. This codes for CASSHPRASGANVLTF. The chain couples TRBV4-3 to TRBJ2-6, with D tentatively TRBD2 (5 bases). Germline CDR1 and CDR2: LGHNA and YSLEER. With 3 bases removed from V and 1 base from J, the gap between germline ends came to 10 bases. The CDR3 covers 16 residues.

The chain links TRBV12-5 to TRBJ1-2; 9 positions agree with TRBD1. Trimming removed 2 bases from V and 8 bases from J; junction bases left unmatched: 9. Germline loops: CDR1 LGHNT, CDR2 FRNRAP. This CDR3 comprises 15 residues. This chain's CDR3 is CASGLQPGQGSGYTF. CDR3 nucleotide sequence: TGTGCTAGTGGTTTGCAGCCGGGACAGGGTTCCGGCTACACCTTC.

V is TRBV10-3 and J is TRBJ2-4, with a weak D call TRBD2 (5 bases). V lost 0 bases and J lost 0, with 15 bases in between. The CDR3 sequence is 18 residues long. The germline V gene has CDR1 ENHRY and CDR2 SYGVKD. The CDR3 DNA reads as TGTGCCATCAGTGAGTCCCTCGCCGGCGGGCCAGCCAAAAACATTCAGTACTTC. Protein product: CAISESLAGGPAKNIQYF.

This CDR3 is CASSNLASGRETQYF. The DNA for the CDR3 is TGTGCCAGCAGCAATCTAGCATCCGGGCGGGAGACCCAGTACTTC. This sequence joins TRBV5-4 and TRBJ2-5; a possible D gene is TRBD2 (5 bases). V was cut by 4 bases and J by 5 bases, with 18 bases left in between. In germline, CDR1 is SGHNT, CDR2 YYREEE (reference sequence). There are 15 residues in the CDR3.

The chain carries TRBV19 and TRBJ2-5; 8 nucleotides agree with TRBD2. This CDR3 region has 13 residues. The V gene end was trimmed by 8 bases and the J gene end by 5 bases; junction bases not matched to a gene: 7. Germline CDR1 reads LNHDA; CDR2 reads SQIVND (reference sequence). CDR3 sequence reads: CASGRGGGETQYF. CDR3 nucleotide sequence: TGTGCCAGTGGTCGGGGGGGCGGGGAGACCCAGTACTTC.